This TCR beta chain originates from a study of siplizumab effects on memory and regulatory T cells. This CDR3 has 13 residues. V shed 7 bases and J shed 4 bases, with 16 bases lying between them. Per the germline V gene, CDR1 is GTSNPN and CDR2 is SVGIG (reference sequence). Findings of the study overall: Apparently key alloresponse contributors, naive T cells also seemed more diverse than memory cells. Whether proliferating Tregs in siplizumab cultures suppress was not functionally confirmed.

Only in-frame clones appear in the TCRdb table, and some are missing; sequencing was by immunoSEQ multiplex PCR. The repertoire holds about 91,000 clones, with approximately 93% as singletons. Details on this clone: Antigen: not known.

Sequencing was performed on CD8+ T cells sorted from blood. The chain is built from TRBV30 and TRBJ1-1; tentative D call: TRBD1 (6 bases). This clonotype originated in a human donor in good health. The CDR3 DNA sequence: TGTGCCTTTCGGGGGCAGGCGAGCACTGAAGCTTTCTTT. This encodes CAFRGQASTEAFF.